This entry is about one T cell receptor beta chain. The data derive from a study of CD8+ T cells in alopecia areata. There are 16 residues in the CDR3. V lost 1 base, J lost 3 bases, and 11 bases stayed unmatched. In germline, CDR1 is GTSNPN, CDR2 SVGIG (reference sequence). Alopecia areata patients provided lesional scalp punch biopsies and peripheral blood. Following RNA extraction, reverse transcription yielded cDNA that acted as the sequencing template. The repertoire was sequenced with immunoSEQ multiplex PCR; TCRdb's copy has only in-frame clones and lacks some. The sample includes roughly 30,000 clones, approximately 56% of them seen just once.

The genes are TRBV30 and TRBJ2-7; the match to TRBD1 covers 8 bases. This TCR was sampled from a human donor with alopecia areata. The sequenced material came from NKG2D-high CD8+ T cells sorted from blood. Here the CDR3 reads CAWSGLSDRGGYEQYF. For the CDR3, the DNA is TGTGCCTGGAGTGGCCTAAGTGACAGGGGCGGCTACGAGCAGTACTTC.